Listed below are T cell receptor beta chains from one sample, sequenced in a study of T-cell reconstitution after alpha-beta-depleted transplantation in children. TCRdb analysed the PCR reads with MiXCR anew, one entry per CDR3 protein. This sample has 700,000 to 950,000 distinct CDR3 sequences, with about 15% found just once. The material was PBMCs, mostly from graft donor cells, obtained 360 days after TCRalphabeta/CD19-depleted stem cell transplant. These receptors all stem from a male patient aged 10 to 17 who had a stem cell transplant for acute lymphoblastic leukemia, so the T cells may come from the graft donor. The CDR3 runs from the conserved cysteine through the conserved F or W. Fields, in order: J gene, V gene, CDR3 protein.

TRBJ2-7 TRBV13 CASSFGDRGGYEQYF
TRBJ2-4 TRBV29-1 CSVRQSAKNIQYF
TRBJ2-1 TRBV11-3 CASSLAFREGYNEQFF
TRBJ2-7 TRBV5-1 CASSRAGYEQYF
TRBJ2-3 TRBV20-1 CSARPASAEDTQYF
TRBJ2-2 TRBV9 CASSVGQVRNGELFF
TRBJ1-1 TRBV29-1 CSVERGNTEAFF
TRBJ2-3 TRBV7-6 CASSSLTLAGASDTQYF
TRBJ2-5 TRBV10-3 CAISEWDRGRVEETQYF
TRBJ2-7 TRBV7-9 CASSSVDGRGYEQYF
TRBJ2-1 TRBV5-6 CASSFPLGAYSEQFF
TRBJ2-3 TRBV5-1 CASSSAVGGTDTQYF
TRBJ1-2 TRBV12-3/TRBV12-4 CASSPEGSYGYTF
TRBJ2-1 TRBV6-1 CASSEIGLRPYNEQFF
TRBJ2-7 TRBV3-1 CASSQDVRGREYF
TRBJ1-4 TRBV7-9 CASSLSEGGEKLFF
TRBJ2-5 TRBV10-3 CAISAGVETYPRRRETQYF
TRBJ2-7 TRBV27 CASSSLAGAVYEQYF
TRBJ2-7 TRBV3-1 CASSPGHLRRYEQYF
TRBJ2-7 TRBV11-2 CASSFWESSYEQYF
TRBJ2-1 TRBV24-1 CATSRSGGSYNEQFF
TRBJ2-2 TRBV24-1 CATSDLRGHLSGELFF
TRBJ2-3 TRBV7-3 CASSLRYSQDTQYF
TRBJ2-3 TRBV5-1 CASSLSGGFGDTQYF
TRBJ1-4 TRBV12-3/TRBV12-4 CASSFTRVLREKLFF
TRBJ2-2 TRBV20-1 CSAQGLANTGELFF
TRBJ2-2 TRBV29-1 CSVVHETLNTGELFF
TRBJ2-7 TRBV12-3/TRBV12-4 CASSFAPSGSLGEQYF
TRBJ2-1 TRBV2 CASSGFSGILNEQFF